The next 3 T cell receptor beta chains were all read from a single sample in a study of cytomegalovirus exposure and HLA in healthy donors (dated by TCRdb to about 2017). The library was made by the immunoSEQ multiplex PCR assay. For the multiplex PCR, a mixture combining 60 forward primers for TCR Vbeta segments and 13 reverse primers for TCR Jbeta segments was used. In its TCRdb copy, this immuneACCESS table keeps in-frame sequences only and misses some clones. Where compared with another copy, unresolved V genes explain less than half of these, and the others have no known cause. In this sample the table shows about 170,000 clones, 60% to 85% of which occur a single time. In total, the top ten clones hold roughly 0.82% of the sample. The sample comprised PBMCs. The receptors here all came from a female donor in good health and CMV-seronegative.

In its sample, this clone was seen a few times. V gene TRBV15 combines with J gene TRBJ2-5; D unclear. The germline CDR1 and CDR2 sequences are LNHNV and YYDKDF (reference sequence). V was trimmed by 0 bases and J by 4 bases, leaving 6 bases between them. The CDR3 totals 13 residues. The CDR3 loop reads CATSRDFRETQYF. CDR3 nucleotide sequence: TGTGCCACCAGCAGAGATTTTAGAGAGACCCAGTACTTC.

The V call is TRBV18, the J call TRBJ2-3; 7 nucleotides agree with TRBD2. J lost 6 bases, V lost 4 bases, and 7 bases had no gene match. The germline CDR1 and CDR2 sequences are KGHSH and LQKENI. There are 14 residues in the CDR3. This CDR3 is CASSHLAAQDTQYF. In DNA, the CDR3 is TGTGCCAGCTCACACCTAGCGGCCCAGGATACGCAGTATTTT.

The rearrangement uses TRBV19 and TRBJ2-2, with D perhaps matching TRBD2 (6 bases). Germline CDR1 is LNHDA and CDR2 is SQIVND (reference sequence). The CDR3 has 15 residues. Trimming took 4 bases from V and 1 from J, leaving 10 bases between them. CDR3 DNA: TGTGCCAGTAGTAGAGACGGGGGGAACACCGGGGAGCTGTTTTTT. Its protein product is CASSRDGGNTGELFF.